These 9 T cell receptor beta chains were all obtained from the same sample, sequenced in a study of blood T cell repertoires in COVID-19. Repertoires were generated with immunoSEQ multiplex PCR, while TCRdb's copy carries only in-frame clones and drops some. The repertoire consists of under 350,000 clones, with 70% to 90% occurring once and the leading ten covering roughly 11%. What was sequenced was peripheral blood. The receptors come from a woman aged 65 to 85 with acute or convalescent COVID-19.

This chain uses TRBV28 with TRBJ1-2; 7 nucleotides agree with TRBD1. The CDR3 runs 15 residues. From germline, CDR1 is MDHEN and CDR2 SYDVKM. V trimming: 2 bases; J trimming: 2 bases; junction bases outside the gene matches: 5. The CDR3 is CASSLGTVPNYGYTF. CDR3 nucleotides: TGTGCCAGCAGTTTAGGGACAGTTCCGAACTATGGCTACACCTTC.

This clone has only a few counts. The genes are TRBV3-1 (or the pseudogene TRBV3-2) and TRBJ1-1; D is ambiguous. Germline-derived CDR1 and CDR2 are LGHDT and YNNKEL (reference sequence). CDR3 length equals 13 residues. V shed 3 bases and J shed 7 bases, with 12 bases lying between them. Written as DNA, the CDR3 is TGTGCCAGCAGCCAGAGGGTCACCAGTGAAGCTTTCTTT. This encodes CASSQRVTSEAFF.

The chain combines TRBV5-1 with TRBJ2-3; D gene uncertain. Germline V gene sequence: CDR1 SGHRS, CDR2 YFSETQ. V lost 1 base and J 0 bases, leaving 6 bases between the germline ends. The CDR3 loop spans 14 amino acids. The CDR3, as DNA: TGCGCCAGCAGCTTGAGAGTTAGCACAGATACGCAGTATTTT. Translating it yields CASSLRVSTDTQYF.

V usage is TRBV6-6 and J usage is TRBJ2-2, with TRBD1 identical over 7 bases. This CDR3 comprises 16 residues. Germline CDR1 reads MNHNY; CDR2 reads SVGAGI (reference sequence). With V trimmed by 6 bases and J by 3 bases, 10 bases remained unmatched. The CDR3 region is CASSTGQASYTGELFF. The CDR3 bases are TGTGCCAGCAGCACCGGACAGGCCTCTTACACCGGGGAGCTGTTTTTT.

As DNA, the CDR3 is TGTGCCAGCAGCCGTGGACTATCGAACACCGGGGAGCTGTTTTTT. The encoded protein is CASSRGLSNTGELFF. The genes are TRBV7-3 and TRBJ2-2; tentatively, D is TRBD2 (6 bases). The CDR3 contains 15 residues. Germline V gene lookup returns CDR1 SGHTA and CDR2 FQGTGA. Trimming removed 5 bases at V and 0 bases at J, with 10 bases between.

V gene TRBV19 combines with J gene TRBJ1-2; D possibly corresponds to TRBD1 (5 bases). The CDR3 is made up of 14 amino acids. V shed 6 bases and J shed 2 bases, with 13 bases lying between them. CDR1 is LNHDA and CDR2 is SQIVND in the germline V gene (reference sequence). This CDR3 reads CASRALGPNYGYTF. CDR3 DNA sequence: TGTGCCAGTAGGGCCCTGGGGCCGAACTATGGCTACACCTTC.

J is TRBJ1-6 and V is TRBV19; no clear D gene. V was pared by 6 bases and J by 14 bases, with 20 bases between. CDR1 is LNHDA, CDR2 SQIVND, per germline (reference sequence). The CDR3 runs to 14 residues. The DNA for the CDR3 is TGTGCCAGTAGCTTATCCAGCGGGCGCGTCTCCCTCCACTTT. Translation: CASSLSSGRVSLHF.

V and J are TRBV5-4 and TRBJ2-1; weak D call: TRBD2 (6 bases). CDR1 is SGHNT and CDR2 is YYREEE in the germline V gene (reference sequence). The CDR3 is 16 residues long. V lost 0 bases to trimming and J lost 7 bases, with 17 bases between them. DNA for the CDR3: TGTGCCAGCAGCTTGGTCGGCGGGGCCAGAACGAATGAGCAGTTCTTC. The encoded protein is CASSLVGGARTNEQFF.

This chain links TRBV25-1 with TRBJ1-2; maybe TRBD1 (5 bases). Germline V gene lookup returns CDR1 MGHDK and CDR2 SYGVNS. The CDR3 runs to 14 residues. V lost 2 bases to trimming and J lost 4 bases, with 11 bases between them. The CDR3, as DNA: TGTGCCAGCAGTGAAGCTCAGGGCTTCTATGGCTACACCTTC. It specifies CASSEAQGFYGYTF.